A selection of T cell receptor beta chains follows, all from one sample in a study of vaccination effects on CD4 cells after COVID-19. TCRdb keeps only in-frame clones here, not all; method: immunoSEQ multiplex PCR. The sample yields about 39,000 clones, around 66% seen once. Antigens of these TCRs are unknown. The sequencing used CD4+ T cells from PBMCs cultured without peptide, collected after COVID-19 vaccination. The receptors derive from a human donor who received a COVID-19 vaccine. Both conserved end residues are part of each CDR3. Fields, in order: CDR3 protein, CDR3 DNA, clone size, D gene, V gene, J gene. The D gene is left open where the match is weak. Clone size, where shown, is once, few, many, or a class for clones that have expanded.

CASSQADLGLADYEQYF	TGCGCCAGCAGCCAAGCTGATCTGGGACTAGCGGATTACGAGCAGTACTTC	few	TRBD2	TRBV4-1	TRBJ2-7
CASSKEGGPGQPQHF	TGTGCCAGTAGTAAGGAAGGAGGGCCGGGACAGCCCCAGCATTTT	few	-	TRBV19	TRBJ1-5
CASSYLGGESPGQYF	TGCGCCAGCAGCTACCTGGGGGGGGAATCTCCAGGGCAGTACTTC	once	TRBD2	TRBV5-1	TRBJ2-7
CASSVTLDSPLHF	TGTGCCAGCAGCGTGACCCTTGATTCACCCCTCCACTTT	few	-	TRBV9	TRBJ1-6
CAISEFRVVGSYEQYF	TGTGCCATCAGTGAGTTCAGGGTGGTTGGCTCCTACGAGCAGTACTTC	-	-	TRBV10-3	TRBJ2-7
CATSRDTPFLAERSYEQYF	TGTGCCACCAGCAGAGATACCCCGTTTCTAGCGGAGCGCTCCTACGAGCAGTACTTC	few	TRBD2	TRBV15	TRBJ2-7
CASSVGTVSNQPQHF	TGTGCCAGCAGCGTTGGGACAGTAAGCAATCAGCCCCAGCATTTT	few	TRBD1	TRBV9	TRBJ1-5
CAISESGQDQPQHF	TGTGCCATCAGTGAGTCGGGACAGGACCAGCCCCAGCATTTT	-	TRBD1	TRBV10-3	TRBJ1-5
CAREYRGGGELFF	TGTGCCAGGGAATACAGGGGAGGCGGGGAGCTGTTTTTT	few	-	TRBV2	TRBJ2-2
CASSRGLGRNIQYF	TGTGCCAGCAGCAGAGGACTAGGGAGAAACATTCAGTACTTC	once	TRBD2	TRBV4-2	TRBJ2-4
CATSDQGQGTYNEQFF	TGTGCCACCAGTGATCAGGGACAGGGAACCTACAATGAGCAGTTCTTC	-	TRBD1	TRBV24-1	TRBJ2-1
CASSELAGATDTQYF	TGTGCCAGCAGTGAATTAGCGGGGGCCACAGATACGCAGTATTTT	-	TRBD2	TRBV2	TRBJ2-3
CATSDPGRGHYEQYF	TGTGCCACCAGTGATCCCGGGAGGGGGCACTACGAGCAGTACTTC	-	-	TRBV24-1	TRBJ2-7
CATSDLNGGGEQYF	TGTGCCACCAGTGATTTGAATGGGGGAGGCGAGCAGTACTTC	-	-	TRBV24-1	TRBJ2-7
CASSLFRGGRNEQFF	TGTGCCAGCAGCCTTTTTCGGGGGGGTCGCAATGAGCAGTTCTTC	-	TRBD2	TRBV7-9	TRBJ2-1
CASSSPRGQGGGKSSGNTIYF	TGTGCCAGTAGTAGCCCTAGGGGACAGGGAGGAGGAAAGAGCTCTGGAAACACCATATATTTT	once	TRBD1	TRBV19	TRBJ1-3
CASSEQGAGQPQHF	TGTGCCAGCTCAGAACAGGGGGCCGGACAGCCCCAGCATTTT	few	TRBD1	TRBV18	TRBJ1-5
CASSQDAGKLFF	TGTGCCAGCAGCCAAGATGCAGGAAAACTGTTTTTT	-	-	TRBV3-1/TRBV3-2	TRBJ1-4
CASSGTSRGANTGELFF	TGCGCCAGCAGCGGGACTAGCAGGGGGGCGAACACCGGGGAGCTGTTTTTT	-	TRBD2	TRBV10-2	TRBJ2-2
CASRDSGASYNEQFF	TGCGCCAGCAGAGATAGCGGTGCCTCCTACAATGAGCAGTTCTTC	-	-	TRBV5-1	TRBJ2-1
CASSYSGRGGTDTQYF	TGTGCCAGCAGTTACTCTGGGCGGGGCGGCACAGATACGCAGTATTTT	-	-	TRBV6-5	TRBJ2-3
CASSYPGLADYSYNEQFF	TGTGCCAGCAGTTACCCGGGACTAGCGGACTACTCCTACAATGAGCAGTTCTTC	-	TRBD2	TRBV6-2/TRBV6-3	TRBJ2-1
CASSLGGNTEAFF	TGTGCCAGCAGCTTAGGGGGGAACACTGAAGCTTTCTTT	-	-	TRBV11-3	TRBJ1-1
CASSLWGYQETQYF	TGCGCCAGCAGCTTGTGGGGATACCAAGAGACCCAGTACTTC	few	-	TRBV5-1	TRBJ2-5
CASSQEFSGWRGATYNSPLHF	TGCGCCAGCAGCCAAGAATTCTCCGGGTGGCGGGGGGCAACCTATAATTCACCCCTCCACTTT	-	-	TRBV4-1	TRBJ1-6
CASSVGTGLEAFF	TGTGCCAGCAGCGTCGGGACAGGACTGGAAGCTTTCTTT	once	TRBD1	TRBV9	TRBJ1-1
CASSQGLPGEQFF	TGTGCCAGCAGCCAAGGGCTCCCCGGTGAGCAGTTCTTC	once	-	TRBV3-1/TRBV3-2	TRBJ2-1
CASSLAPVAAQETQYF	TGTGCCAGCAGCTTAGCCCCTGTGGCGGCACAAGAGACCCAGTACTTC	-	-	TRBV11-2	TRBJ2-5
CASSSAQWGEKLFF	TGTGCCAGCAGCTCCGCCCAATGGGGAGAAAAACTGTTTTTT	few	-	TRBV11-2	TRBJ1-4
CASSLSTGGVGRYEQYF	TGTGCCAGCAGCTTGTCTACAGGGGGCGTAGGGCGCTACGAGCAGTACTTC	-	TRBD1	TRBV7-8	TRBJ2-7
CASSWTDQETQYF	TGTGCCAGCAGCTGGACAGACCAAGAGACCCAGTACTTC	-	-	TRBV7-8	TRBJ2-5
CASSLEGRATNIQYF	TGCGCCAGCAGCTTGGAGGGCAGGGCGACAAACATTCAGTACTTC	-	-	TRBV5-1	TRBJ2-4
CASSLGPRGGVSVEQYF	TGCGCCAGCAGCTTGGGCCCCAGGGGAGGAGTTAGTGTCGAGCAGTACTTC	many	-	TRBV5-1	TRBJ2-7
CASSSRQEDDTQYF	TGTGCCAGCAGCTCAAGACAGGAAGATGATACGCAGTATTTT	-	-	TRBV5-6	TRBJ2-3
CASSLVLAGADTQYF	TGTGCCAGCAGCTTAGTTCTAGCAGGCGCAGATACGCAGTATTTT	-	-	TRBV7-2	TRBJ2-3